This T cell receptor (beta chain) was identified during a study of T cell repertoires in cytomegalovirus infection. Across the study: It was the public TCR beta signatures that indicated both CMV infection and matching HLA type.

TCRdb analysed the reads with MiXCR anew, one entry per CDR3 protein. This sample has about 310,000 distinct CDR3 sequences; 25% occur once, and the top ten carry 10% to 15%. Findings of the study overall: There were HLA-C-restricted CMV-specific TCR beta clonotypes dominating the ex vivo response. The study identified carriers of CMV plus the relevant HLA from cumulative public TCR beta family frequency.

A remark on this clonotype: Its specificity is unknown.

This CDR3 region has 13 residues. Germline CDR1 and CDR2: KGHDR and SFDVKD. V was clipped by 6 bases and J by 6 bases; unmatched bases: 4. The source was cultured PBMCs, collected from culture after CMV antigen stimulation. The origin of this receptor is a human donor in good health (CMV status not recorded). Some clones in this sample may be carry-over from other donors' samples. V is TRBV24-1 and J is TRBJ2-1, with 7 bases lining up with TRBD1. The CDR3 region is CATSQDRSNEQFF. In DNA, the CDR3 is TGTGCCACCAGTCAGGACAGGTCCAATGAGCAGTTCTTC.